This T cell receptor beta chain was sequenced in a study of monozygotic twins with inflammatory bowel disease. General observations from the study: Support for a single strong signal or clonotype associated with IBD was absent. Background noise in patient repertoires may stem from differing immunosuppressive treatments.

As for this clonotype: Its antigen is as yet unknown.

Each TCR library used 3500 ng of total RNA. Each of TCRalpha and TCRbeta cDNA went through two nested PCRs, lasting approximately 17 and 9 cycles. TCRdb reworked the 5' RACE reads into one entry per CDR3 protein, no DNA. This sample contains approximately 420,000 distinct CDR3 sequences. Germline CDR1 and CDR2: SGHRS and YFSETQ. This CDR3 spans 14 amino acids. Sequencing was done on a sample of blood. This sequence joins TRBV5-1 and TRBJ2-5; no DNA is available, so the TRBD1 call from TCRdb remains unchecked. The sequence was collected from a human donor with ulcerative colitis or Crohn's disease, or a healthy co-twin of an affected twin (not recorded which). This CDR3 reads CASSPPGDVKTQYF.